The T cell receptor (beta chain) described here comes from a study of blood T cell repertoires in COVID-19. CDR3 length equals 21 residues. V gave up 1 base and J gave up 2 bases, with 29 bases separating them. Looked up from germline, CDR1 is SGHTA and CDR2 is FQGTGA. Authors' methods: For nucleated cells, counts were estimated from reference gene primer amplification. Libraries were prepared by immunoSEQ multiplex PCR; TCRdb keeps only in-frame clonotypes and omits some of them. V and J calls and clone size are as listed in that table; D and trimming were resolved from the DNA. The sample shows 200,000 to 300,000 clones, around 89% of them seen only once. Participants were aged roughly 18 to 89 years from about two dozen US areas. Membership in each cohort depended on participant-reported clinical history. Donors in Cohort 3 counted as recovered after two negative PCRs, clearance, or symptom resolution.

The chain joins TRBV7-3 to TRBJ2-5; the D is unclear. Sequencing used PBMCs or T cells enriched from blood (not recorded which). The receptor's source is a woman younger than 45 who had recovered from COVID-19. As DNA, the CDR3 is TGTGCCAGCAGCTTAAAACCCTCACGTGATTCCCCCTTTAGCATTCAAGAGACCCAGTACTTC. It codes for CASSLKPSRDSPFSIQETQYF.